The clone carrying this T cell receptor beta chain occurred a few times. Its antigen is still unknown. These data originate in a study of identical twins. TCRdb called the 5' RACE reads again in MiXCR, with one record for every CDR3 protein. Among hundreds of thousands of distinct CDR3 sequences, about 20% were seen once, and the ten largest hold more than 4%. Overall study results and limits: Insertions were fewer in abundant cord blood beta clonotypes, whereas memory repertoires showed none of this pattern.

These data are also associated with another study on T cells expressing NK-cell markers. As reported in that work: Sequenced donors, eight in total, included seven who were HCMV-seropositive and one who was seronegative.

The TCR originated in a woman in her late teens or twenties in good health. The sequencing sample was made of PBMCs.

CDR3 loop: CATSSGADTQYF. CDR3 bases: TGTGCCACCAGCAGTGGAGCAGATACGCAGTATTTT. This chain joins TRBV15 and TRBJ2-3; no clear D gene. CDR1 is LNHNV and CDR2 is YYDKDF in the germline V gene (reference sequence). The CDR3 runs 12 residues. V lost 3 bases to trimming and J lost 4 bases, with 5 bases between them.